These T cell receptor beta chains were read from a single sample in a study of shared clonotypes between healthy human individuals. The repertoire was sequenced with immunoSEQ multiplex PCR; TCRdb's copy has only in-frame clones and lacks some. The sample yields some 2,500,000 clones, 80% to 95% seen once. The sample taken for sequencing was naive CD4+ T cells from PBMCs. Source of these receptors: a man between 18 and 35 years old in good health. Some clones in this sample may be carry-over from other donors' samples. Each CDR3 is given with its conserved first and last residue. Each record gives: CDR3 DNA, CDR3 protein, V gene, J gene, clone size, D gene. The D gene is left open where the match is weak. Clone size is stated in some rows and not others, as once, few, many or a class when expanded.

TGTGCCAGCAGTTACGGGGGGAGCTCTGGAAACACCATATATTTT	CASSYGGSSGNTIYF	TRBV6-5	TRBJ1-3	-	-
TGTGCCAGCAGTCCCACCGGACAGGGCCTATCCTACGAGCAGTACTTC	CASSPTGQGLSYEQYF	TRBV28	TRBJ2-7	once	TRBD1
TGCGCCAGCAGCCCGTTCCCGGGACAGGGTCCCGCAGGGGCCAACGTCCTGACTTTC	CASSPFPGQGPAGANVLTF	TRBV4-1	TRBJ2-6	-	TRBD1
TGTGCCATCCAAGGAGACGCTGGAAACACCATATATTTT	CAIQGDAGNTIYF	TRBV2	TRBJ1-3	-	-
TGTGCCAGCAGCCAAGAGGTGGCACAAACCGGGGAGCTGTTTTTT	CASSQEVAQTGELFF	TRBV14	TRBJ2-2	-	-
TGCGCCAGCAGCTTCCAGGGGGCTGGTGGAGATACGCAGTATTTT	CASSFQGAGGDTQYF	TRBV5-1	TRBJ2-3	once	TRBD1
TGTGCCAGCAGGGTAGCGGGGCGCTCCTACAATGAGCAGTTCTTC	CASRVAGRSYNEQFF	TRBV6-5	TRBJ2-1	-	TRBD2
TGTGCCAGCTCACCTTCCGGGAGTGAGACCCAGTACTTC	CASSPSGSETQYF	TRBV18	TRBJ2-5	-	-
TGTGCCAGCAGTACGGGACGGTGGAACACTGAAGCTTTCTTT	CASSTGRWNTEAFF	TRBV6-5	TRBJ1-1	-	-
TGTGCCAGCAGTCTAGGGCAATACACAGATACGCAGTATTTT	CASSLGQYTDTQYF	TRBV6-4	TRBJ2-3	-	-
TGTGCCAGCAGCCAGCAGGGGGCGAGCACTGAAGCTTTCTTT	CASSQQGASTEAFF	TRBV7-3	TRBJ1-1	-	TRBD1
TGTGCCAGCAGCCCCGGCGGGTGGAGTGGGGGGCTGGAGCAGTACTTC	CASSPGGWSGGLEQYF	TRBV7-2	TRBJ2-7	-	-
TGTGCCAGCAGCTTATCGTGGGGAGGCGGGGAGCTGTTTTTT	CASSLSWGGGELFF	TRBV7-3	TRBJ2-2	-	-
TGTGCCAGCACCACCTCGGGAGGCCAAGAGACCCAGTACTTC	CASTTSGGQETQYF	TRBV9	TRBJ2-5	-	TRBD2
TGTGCCAGCAGCTTATCCGGGACCCGATCCTACGAGCAGTACTTC	CASSLSGTRSYEQYF	TRBV11-3	TRBJ2-7	-	-
TGCGCCAGCAGCCAAGAAAACTCACTGACAGGAAGGGGTGGCTACACCTTC	CASSQENSLTGRGGYTF	TRBV4-3	TRBJ1-2	-	-
TGTGCCAGCAGCTTAACGCGCAACTATGGCTACACCTTC	CASSLTRNYGYTF	TRBV7-2	TRBJ1-2	-	-
TGTGCCAGCAGCGCGGTGGGGACCAGACGACAGTTCTTC	CASSAVGTRRQFF	TRBV21-1	TRBJ2-1	once	-
TGTGCCAGTAGTATCTCTCCCCGTTCTAACTATGGCTACACCTTC	CASSISPRSNYGYTF	TRBV19	TRBJ1-2	-	-
TGTGCCAGCAGCCTTATCACCCATCTGGGAGGGACTGAAGCTTTCTTT	CASSLITHLGGTEAFF	TRBV27	TRBJ1-1	-	-
TGTGCCAGCAGCCGCCCTAGGGCAACTAATGAAAAACTGTTTTTT	CASSRPRATNEKLFF	TRBV28	TRBJ1-4	-	-
TGCGCCAGCAGCCAAGACAGGGTGGCTTCTGGGGCCAACGTCCTGACTTTC	CASSQDRVASGANVLTF	TRBV4-1	TRBJ2-6	-	-
TGTGCCAGCAGCTTAGGAAGCACGCTATCCTACAATGAGCAGTTCTTC	CASSLGSTLSYNEQFF	TRBV7-9	TRBJ2-1	once	-
TGCGCCAGCAGCCCGGGACAGGGTACCGGGGAGCTGTTTTTT	CASSPGQGTGELFF	TRBV5-1	TRBJ2-2	-	TRBD1
TGTGCCAGCACCAGGGATCTCACAGATACGCAGTATTTT	CASTRDLTDTQYF	TRBV6-6	TRBJ2-3	-	-
TGTGCCAGCAGCCCCCCTGGCAGGGACTACGAGCAGTACTTC	CASSPPGRDYEQYF	TRBV7-9	TRBJ2-7	-	-
TGTGCCAGCAACGCAAGACCTCTCACAGATACGCAGTATTTT	CASNARPLTDTQYF	TRBV6-5	TRBJ2-3	-	-
TGTGCCAGCAGCTTGGGGGCACAGAACACTGAAGCTTTCTTT	CASSLGAQNTEAFF	TRBV7-8	TRBJ1-1	-	-
TGTGCCAGCAGCCCGAAGCGGACAGGGGTGAACACTGAAGCTTTCTTT	CASSPKRTGVNTEAFF	TRBV7-9	TRBJ1-1	-	TRBD1
TGTGCCAGCAGCCCGGGAACGTTTGAGCAGTTCTTC	CASSPGTFEQFF	TRBV5-8	TRBJ2-1	-	-
TGTGCCAGCAGTCGGGGCCCAAACTCCTACGAGCAGTACTTC	CASSRGPNSYEQYF	TRBV9	TRBJ2-7	-	-
TGTGCCAGCAGCTTAAACCGGGACACAAAAGCTTTCTTT	CASSLNRDTKAFF	TRBV7-9	TRBJ1-1	-	-
TGCGCCAGCAGTGAGGGGTATCTCAGGGGGCTGGGCGAGCAGTACTTC	CASSEGYLRGLGEQYF	TRBV10-2	TRBJ2-7	-	TRBD1
TGCAGTGCTGCAAGCTCCTACGAGCAGTACTTC	CSAASSYEQYF	TRBV20-1	TRBJ2-7	-	-
TGTGCCAGCAGTTTAGGGGGGCGGCTGAGGGGCTACACCTTC	CASSLGGRLRGYTF	TRBV28	TRBJ1-2	-	-
TGTGCCTGGAGTTCTCAGCAGGGAAACACCATATATTTT	CAWSSQQGNTIYF	TRBV30	TRBJ1-3	-	-
TGTGCCAGCACTCCTTTTCGGAAAAGCACAGATACGCAGTATTTT	CASTPFRKSTDTQYF	TRBV7-6	TRBJ2-3	once	-
TGTGCCAGCAGATTGGGGAGCAATGAGCAGTTCTTC	CASRLGSNEQFF	TRBV28	TRBJ2-1	-	-
TGTGCCAGCAGCCAAGTGGAGCGGGAGCGAAATGAGCAGTTCTTC	CASSQVERERNEQFF	TRBV14	TRBJ2-1	-	TRBD2
TGTGCCAGCTCCCCAGGGTATGAGCAGTTCTTC	CASSPGYEQFF	TRBV18	TRBJ2-1	-	-
TGCAGCGCGCAACGGCCCACGGTGAACACTGAAGCTTTCTTT	CSAQRPTVNTEAFF	TRBV29-1	TRBJ1-1	-	-
TGTGCCAGTAGTTACTCCCCAGGGGGCAATCAGCCCCAGCATTTT	CASSYSPGGNQPQHF	TRBV19	TRBJ1-5	-	-
TGTGCCAGCAGTTCGACCGGGACTAGCGGGAGAGTTGAGCAGTTCTTC	CASSSTGTSGRVEQFF	TRBV28	TRBJ2-1	-	TRBD2
TGTGCCAGCCTTGCGGGGACAGGGGTAGTGGATACGCAGTATTTT	CASLAGTGVVDTQYF	TRBV28	TRBJ2-3	-	TRBD1
TGTGCCAGCAGCGTAGGCCCCGAAAATGGCTACACCTTC	CASSVGPENGYTF	TRBV9	TRBJ1-2	-	-
TGTGCCAGCAGTTACGGGCAGGCTTCCAACTATGGCTACACCTTC	CASSYGQASNYGYTF	TRBV6-5	TRBJ1-2	-	-
TGTGCCAGCAGCTTGTTACGCGGGAGATCCTACAATGAGCAGTTCTTC	CASSLLRGRSYNEQFF	TRBV7-9	TRBJ2-1	once	TRBD2
TGTGCCAGCAGCCTGACACAAGAGACCCAGTACTTC	CASSLTQETQYF	TRBV28	TRBJ2-5	-	-
TGCGCCAGCAGCCCGGGACTAGTCTCCTACAATGAGCAGTTCTTC	CASSPGLVSYNEQFF	TRBV4-1	TRBJ2-1	-	TRBD2
TGTGCCAGCAGCCTAAAGACAAACCTCTATGGCTACACCTTC	CASSLKTNLYGYTF	TRBV7-9	TRBJ1-2	-	-